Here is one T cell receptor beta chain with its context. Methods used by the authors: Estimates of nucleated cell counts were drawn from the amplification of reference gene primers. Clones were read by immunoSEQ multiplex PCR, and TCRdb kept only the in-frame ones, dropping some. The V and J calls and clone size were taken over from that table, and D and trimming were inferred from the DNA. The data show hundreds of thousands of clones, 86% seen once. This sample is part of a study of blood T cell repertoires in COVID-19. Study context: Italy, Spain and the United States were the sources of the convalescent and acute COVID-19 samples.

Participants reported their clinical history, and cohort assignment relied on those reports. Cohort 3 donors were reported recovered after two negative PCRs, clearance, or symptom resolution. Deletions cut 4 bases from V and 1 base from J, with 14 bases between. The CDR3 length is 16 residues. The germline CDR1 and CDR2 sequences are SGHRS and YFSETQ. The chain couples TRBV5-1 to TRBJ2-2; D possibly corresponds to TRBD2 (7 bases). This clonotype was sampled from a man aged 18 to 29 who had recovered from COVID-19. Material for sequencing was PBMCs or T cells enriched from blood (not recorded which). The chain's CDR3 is CASSLRGAQNTGELFF. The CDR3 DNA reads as TGCGCCAGCAGCCTACGGGGGGCACAGAACACCGGGGAGCTGTTTTTT. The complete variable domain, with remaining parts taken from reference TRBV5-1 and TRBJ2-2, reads KAGVTQTPRYLIKTRGQQVTLSCSPISGHRSVSWYQQTPGQGLQFLFEYFSETQRNKGNFPGRFSGRQFSNSRSEMNVSTLELGDSALYLCASSLRGAQNTGELFFGEGSRLTVL.